This is a list of T cell receptor beta chains from one sample in a study of T cell responses to AZD1222 COVID-19 vaccine. Measured with immunoSEQ multiplex PCR; TCRdb has only the in-frame clones, and not every one. The table records under 200,000 clones, approximately 90% of them present only once. Sequenced here: peripheral blood, sampled on day 0 of MenACWY control vaccination. These receptors were obtained from an adult in good health. Both conserved end residues are part of each CDR3. The order of the fields is clone size, J gene, D gene, V gene, CDR3 protein, CDR3 DNA. D genes are given only for firm matches. Clone size is shown for a subset of rows, as once, few, many or a class of expanded clone.

NA TRBJ1-2 TRBD1 TRBV18 CASSGDSLAGYTF TGTGCCAGCTCCGGGGACAGTCTCGCTGGCTACACCTTC
NA TRBJ2-1 TRBD2 TRBV6-5 CASSSGSSYNEQFF TGTGCCAGCAGTAGCGGGAGCTCCTACAATGAGCAGTTCTTC
NA TRBJ1-1 TRBD1 TRBV28 CASRDWTGRGTEAFF TGTGCCAGCAGGGATTGGACAGGGAGAGGCACTGAAGCTTTCTTT
NA TRBJ2-7 TRBD1 TRBV29-1 CSVQRTGSYEQYF TGCAGCGTTCAACGGACAGGATCCTACGAGCAGTACTTC
NA TRBJ1-5 TRBD1 TRBV27 CASRRTGGGQPQHF TGTGCCAGCAGACGTACAGGGGGCGGTCAGCCCCAGCATTTT
NA TRBJ1-6 NA TRBV12-3/TRBV12-4 CASSSSPDSPLHF TGTGCCAGCAGTTCATCACCCGATTCACCCCTCCACTTT
NA TRBJ2-3 NA TRBV5-1 CASSLALQGRTDTQYF TGCGCCAGCAGCTTGGCCCTACAGGGTCGCACAGATACGCAGTATTTT
NA TRBJ2-7 TRBD2 TRBV7-9 CASSLGKLAGRFVEQYF TGTGCCAGCAGCTTAGGAAAACTAGCGGGAAGGTTTGTCGAGCAGTACTTC
NA TRBJ1-2 NA TRBV19 CASSPQGTLGYTF TGTGCCAGTAGTCCACAGGGTACGCTTGGCTACACCTTC
NA TRBJ2-5 NA TRBV19 CASSRGTHPQETQYF TGTGCCAGTAGTAGGGGAACACACCCTCAAGAGACCCAGTACTTC
few TRBJ1-3 NA TRBV27 CASRKAASGNTIYF TGTGCCAGCAGGAAGGCCGCCTCTGGAAACACCATATATTTT
once TRBJ2-2 TRBD2 TRBV12-5 CASGLLAAYTGELFF TGTGCTAGTGGGTTGCTAGCGGCCTACACCGGGGAGCTGTTTTTT
once TRBJ1-2 NA TRBV15 CATSSPGTDYGYTF TGTGCCACCAGCAGCCCCGGGACGGACTATGGCTACACCTTC
NA TRBJ1-2 NA TRBV4-1 CASSQDRAGTGYGYTF TGCGCCAGCAGCCAAGATAGGGCAGGGACCGGGTATGGCTACACCTTC
NA TRBJ1-6 NA TRBV5-1 CASSLFSSYNSPLHF TGCGCCAGCAGCTTGTTCAGCTCCTATAATTCACCCCTCCACTTT
NA TRBJ2-3 NA TRBV3-1/TRBV3-2 CASSPLGRTSTDTQYF TGTGCCAGCAGCCCCCTTGGGCGGACTAGCACAGATACGCAGTATTTT
NA TRBJ1-1 NA TRBV6-1 CASSARLQPPMNTEAFF TGTGCCAGCAGTGCCCGACTCCAACCGCCTATGAACACTGAAGCTTTCTTT
NA TRBJ1-2 NA TRBV10-3 CAISRQDGYTF TGTGCCATCAGTCGACAAGATGGCTACACCTTC
NA TRBJ2-7 NA TRBV5-1 CASSLVGISYEQYF TGCGCCAGCAGCTTGGTTGGCATTTCCTACGAGCAGTACTTC
NA TRBJ1-1 NA TRBV19 CASSIDWRNTEAFF TGTGCCAGTAGTATTGATTGGCGGAACACTGAAGCTTTCTTT
NA TRBJ2-5 NA TRBV15 CATSRVGEETQYF TGTGCCACCAGCAGAGTGGGGGAAGAGACCCAGTACTTC
NA TRBJ2-5 NA TRBV7-9 CASSLGGGQEETQYF TGTGCCAGCAGCTTAGGGGGGGGACAGGAGGAGACCCAGTACTTC